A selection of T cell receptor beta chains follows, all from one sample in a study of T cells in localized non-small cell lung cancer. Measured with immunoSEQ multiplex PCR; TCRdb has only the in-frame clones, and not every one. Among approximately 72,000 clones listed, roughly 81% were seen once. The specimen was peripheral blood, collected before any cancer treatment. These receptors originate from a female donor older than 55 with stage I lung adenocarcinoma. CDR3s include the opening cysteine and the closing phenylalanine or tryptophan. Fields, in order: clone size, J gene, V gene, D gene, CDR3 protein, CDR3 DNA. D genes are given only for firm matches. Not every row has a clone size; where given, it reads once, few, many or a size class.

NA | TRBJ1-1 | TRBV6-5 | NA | CASAPLSGQAFF | TGTGCCAGCGCCCCACTTAGTGGTCAAGCTTTCTTT
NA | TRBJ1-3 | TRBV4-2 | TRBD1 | CASSQDPVQGNTIYF | TGTGCCAGCAGCCAAGACCCGGTACAGGGGAACACCATATATTTT
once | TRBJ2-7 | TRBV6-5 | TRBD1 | CASRGQGLYEQYF | TGTGCCAGCAGGGGACAGGGGCTCTACGAGCAGTACTTC
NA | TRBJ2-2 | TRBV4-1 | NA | CASSQGGLDGELFF | TGCGCCAGCAGCCAAGGTGGTCTTGACGGGGAGCTGTTTTTT
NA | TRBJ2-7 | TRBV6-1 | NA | CASSVGWGLSSYEQYF | TGTGCCAGCAGTGTCGGGTGGGGATTAAGCTCCTACGAGCAGTACTTC
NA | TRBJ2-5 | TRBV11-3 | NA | CASSPAGGETQYF | TGTGCCAGCAGCCCAGCGGGTGGAGAGACCCAGTACTTC
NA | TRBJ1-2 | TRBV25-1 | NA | CASSEYGALGGGYTF | TGTGCCAGCAGTGAATATGGCGCTCTGGGGGGAGGCTACACCTTC
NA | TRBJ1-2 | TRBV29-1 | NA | CSVGDAGFFGYTF | TGCAGCGTTGGGGACGCTGGCTTTTTTGGCTACACCTTC
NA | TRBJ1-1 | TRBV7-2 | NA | CASSLAQGLNTEAFF | TGTGCCAGCAGCTTAGCGCAGGGCTTGAACACTGAAGCTTTCTTT
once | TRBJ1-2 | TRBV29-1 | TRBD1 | CSVEGQARGYTF | TGCAGCGTCGAAGGACAGGCTAGGGGCTACACCTTC
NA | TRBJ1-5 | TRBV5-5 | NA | CASSLDSGANQPQHF | TGTGCCAGCAGCTTGGACAGCGGGGCGAATCAGCCCCAGCATTTT
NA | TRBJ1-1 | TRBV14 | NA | CASSQEGALNTEAFF | TGTGCCAGCAGCCAAGAAGGGGCGTTAAACACTGAAGCTTTCTTT
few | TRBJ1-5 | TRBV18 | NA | CASSQGSNQPQHF | TGTGCCAGCTCACAGGGAAGCAATCAGCCCCAGCATTTT
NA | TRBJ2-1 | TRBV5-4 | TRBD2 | CASSFGAGVPYNEQFF | TGTGCCAGCAGCTTCGGCGCGGGGGTACCATACAATGAGCAGTTCTTC
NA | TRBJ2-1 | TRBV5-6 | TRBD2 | CASSPMKRGYNEQFF | TGTGCCAGCAGCCCTATGAAGCGGGGTTACAATGAGCAGTTCTTC
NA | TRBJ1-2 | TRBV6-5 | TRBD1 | CASTLSPQGGHGYTF | TGTGCCAGCACCCTAAGTCCTCAGGGGGGCCATGGCTACACCTTC
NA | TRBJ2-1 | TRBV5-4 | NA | CASSLFTGSEQFF | TGTGCCAGCAGCTTGTTTACAGGGAGTGAGCAGTTCTTC
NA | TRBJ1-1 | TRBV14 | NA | CASSLQVTEAFF | TGTGCCAGCAGTCTCCAGGTTACTGAAGCTTTCTTT
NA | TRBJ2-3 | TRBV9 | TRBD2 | CASSAGTSGRNTQYF | TGTGCCAGCAGCGCCGGGACTAGCGGTCGGAATACGCAGTATTTT
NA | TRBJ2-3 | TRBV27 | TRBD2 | CASALGRASDTQYF | TGTGCCAGCGCACTCGGGAGGGCCTCGGATACGCAGTATTTT
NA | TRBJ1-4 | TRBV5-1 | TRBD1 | CASRRTGAATNEKLFF | TGCGCCAGCAGAAGGACAGGGGCCGCAACTAATGAAAAACTGTTTTTT
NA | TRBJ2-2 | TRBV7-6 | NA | CASSWDPQGPNTGELFF | TGTGCCAGCAGCTGGGATCCACAGGGACCGAACACCGGGGAGCTGTTTTTT
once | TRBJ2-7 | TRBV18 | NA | CASSPGDPRASEQYF | TGTGCCAGCTCACCGGGGGACCCTAGGGCCTCCGAGCAGTACTTC
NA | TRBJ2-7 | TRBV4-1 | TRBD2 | CASSQDLGNSGSKDEQYF | TGCGCCAGCAGCCAAGATCTCGGTAATAGCGGGAGTAAGGACGAGCAGTACTTC
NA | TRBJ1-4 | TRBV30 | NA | CAMTGTKLFF | TGTGCCATGACCGGGACAAAACTGTTTTTT
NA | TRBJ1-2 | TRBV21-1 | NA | CASSTERQLVNYGYTF | TGTGCCAGCAGCACTGAGCGACAGCTCGTTAACTATGGCTACACCTTC
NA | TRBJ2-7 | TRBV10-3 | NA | CAISGQGTDEQYF | TGTGCCATCAGTGGGCAGGGTACGGACGAGCAGTACTTC
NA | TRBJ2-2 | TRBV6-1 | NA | CASRDLRTTGELFF | TGTGCCAGCAGGGACCTCAGGACCACCGGGGAGCTGTTTTTT
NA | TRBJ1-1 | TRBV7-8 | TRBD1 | CASLAGQQTEAFF | TGTGCCAGCCTAGCGGGACAGCAAACTGAAGCTTTCTTT